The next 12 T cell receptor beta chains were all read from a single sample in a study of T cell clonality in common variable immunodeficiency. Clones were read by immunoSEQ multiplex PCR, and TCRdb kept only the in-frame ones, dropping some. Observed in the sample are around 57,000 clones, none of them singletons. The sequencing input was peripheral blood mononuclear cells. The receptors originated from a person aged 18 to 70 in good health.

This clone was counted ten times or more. The CDR3 protein is CASSWGGQSSYEQYF. The CDR3 bases that were read are TGTGCCAGTAGTTGGGGAGGACAGAGCTCCTACGAG. The chain is built from TRBV19 and TRBJ2-7; the D gene could be TRBD1 or TRBD2 (6 bases each). The read terminates 3 residues ahead of where the CDR3 ends, so the germline J gene completes it. V shed 5 bases and J shed 0 bases, with 14 bases lying between them. From germline, CDR1 is LNHDA and CDR2 SQIVND (reference sequence). The CDR3 extends over 15 amino acids.

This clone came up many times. CDR3 DNA (partial): TGTGCCAGCAGATCCAACGGTGAAAAA. Amino acids: CASRSNGEK. The whole CDR3 reads CASRSNGEKLFF. The chain couples TRBV11-2 to TRBJ1-4; D not certain. The read halts 3 residues ahead of the CDR3 end, with the missing end drawn from the germline J gene. Trimming left V 6 bases short and J 7 bases short, with 9 bases between. The CDR3 is made up of 12 amino acids. The germline V gene encodes CDR1 SGHAT and CDR2 FQNNGV.

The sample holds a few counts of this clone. The DNA read from the CDR3 is TGTGCCAGCTCAACGACAGTTCTCTATGGC. Residues: CASSTTVLYG. The CDR3, in full, reads CASSTTVLYGYTF. The gene calls are TRBV18 and TRBJ1-2; tentatively, D is TRBD1 (5 bases). The read comes to an end 3 residues before the CDR3 does, leaving the germline J gene to fill in the end. The CDR3 runs to 13 residues. V was trimmed by 5 bases and J by 4 bases, leaving 11 bases between them. Per germline, CDR1 KGHSH and CDR2 LQKENI.

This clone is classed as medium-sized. The CDR3 loop is CASSLFASGSTDTQYF. The sequenced CDR3 bases are TGCGCCAGCAGCTTGTTTGCTAGCGGAAGCACAGATACG. The chain recombines TRBV5-1 with TRBJ2-3; 7 nucleotides agree with TRBD2. The read falls 3 residues short of the CDR3 end, and the missing part is taken from the germline J gene. The ends lost 1 base at V and 0 bases at J; junction bases unmatched: 5. Germline CDR1 reads SGHRS; CDR2 reads YFSETQ. CDR3 size: 16 residues.

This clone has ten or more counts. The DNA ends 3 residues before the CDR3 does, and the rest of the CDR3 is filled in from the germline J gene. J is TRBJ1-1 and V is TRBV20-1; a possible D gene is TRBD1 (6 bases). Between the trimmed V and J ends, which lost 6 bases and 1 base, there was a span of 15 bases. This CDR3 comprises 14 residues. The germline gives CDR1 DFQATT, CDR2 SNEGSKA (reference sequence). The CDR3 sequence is CSAPDRKTNTEAFF. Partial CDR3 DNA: TGCAGTGCACCGGACAGAAAGACGAACACTGAA.

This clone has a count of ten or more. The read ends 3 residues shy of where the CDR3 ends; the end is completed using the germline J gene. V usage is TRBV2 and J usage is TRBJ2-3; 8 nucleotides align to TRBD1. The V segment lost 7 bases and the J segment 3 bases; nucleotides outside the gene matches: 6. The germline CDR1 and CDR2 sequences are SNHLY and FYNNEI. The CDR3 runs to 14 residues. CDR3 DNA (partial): TGTGCCAGCACCCGACAGGGGAGGACAGATACG. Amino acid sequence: CASTRQGRTDT. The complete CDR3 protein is CASTRQGRTDTQYF.

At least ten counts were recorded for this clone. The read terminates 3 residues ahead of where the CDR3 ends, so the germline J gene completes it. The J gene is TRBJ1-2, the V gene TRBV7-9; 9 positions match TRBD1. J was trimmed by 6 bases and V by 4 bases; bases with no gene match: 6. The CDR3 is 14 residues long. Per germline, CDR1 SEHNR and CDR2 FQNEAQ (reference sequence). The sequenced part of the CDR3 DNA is TGTGCCAGCAGCTACGGACAGGGGATTGATGGC. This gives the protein CASSYGQGIDG. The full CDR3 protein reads CASSYGQGIDGYTF.

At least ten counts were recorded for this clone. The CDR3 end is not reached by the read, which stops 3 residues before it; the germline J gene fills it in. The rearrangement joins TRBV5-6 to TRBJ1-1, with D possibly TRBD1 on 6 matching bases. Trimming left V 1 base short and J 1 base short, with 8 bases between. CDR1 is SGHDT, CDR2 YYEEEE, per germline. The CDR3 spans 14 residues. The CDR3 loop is CASSLSDRNTEAFF. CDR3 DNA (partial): TGTGCCAGCAGCTTGTCGGACAGGAACACTGAA.

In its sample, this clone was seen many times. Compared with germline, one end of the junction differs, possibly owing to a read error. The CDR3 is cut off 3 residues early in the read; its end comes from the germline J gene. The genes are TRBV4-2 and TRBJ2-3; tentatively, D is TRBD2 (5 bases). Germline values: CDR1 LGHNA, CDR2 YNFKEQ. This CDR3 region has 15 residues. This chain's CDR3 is CASSQTYSSPHTQYF. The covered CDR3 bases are TGCGCCAGCAGCCAGACCTATTCTAGCCCCCATACG.

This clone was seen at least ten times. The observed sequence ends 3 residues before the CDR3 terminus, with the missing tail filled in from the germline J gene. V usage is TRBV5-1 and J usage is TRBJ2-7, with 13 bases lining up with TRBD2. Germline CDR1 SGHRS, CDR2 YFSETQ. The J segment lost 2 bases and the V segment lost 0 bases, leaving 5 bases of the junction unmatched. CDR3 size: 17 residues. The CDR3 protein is CASSLAMTSGGTYEQYF. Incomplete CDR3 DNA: TGCGCCAGCAGCTTGGCGATGACTAGCGGGGGGACCTACGAG.

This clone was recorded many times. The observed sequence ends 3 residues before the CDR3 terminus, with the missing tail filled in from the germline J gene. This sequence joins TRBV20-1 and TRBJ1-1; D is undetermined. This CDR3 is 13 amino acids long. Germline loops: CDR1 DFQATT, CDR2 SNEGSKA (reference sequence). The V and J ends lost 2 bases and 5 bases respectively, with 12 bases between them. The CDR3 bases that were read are TGCAGTGCTAGATATTCAGGTTGGACTGAA. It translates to CSARYSGWTE. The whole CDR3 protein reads CSARYSGWTEAFF.

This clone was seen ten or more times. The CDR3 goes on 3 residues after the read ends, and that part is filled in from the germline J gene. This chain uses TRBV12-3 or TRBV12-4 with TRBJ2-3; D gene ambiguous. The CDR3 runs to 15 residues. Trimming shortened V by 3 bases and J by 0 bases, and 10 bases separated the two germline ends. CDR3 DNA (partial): TGTGCCAGCAGTTTTAGCTTCTCTAGCACAGATACG. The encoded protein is CASSFSFSSTDT. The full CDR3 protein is CASSFSFSSTDTQYF.